Sequencing of this TCR beta chain was carried out in a study of T cells in Graves' hyperthyroidism and ophthalmopathy (dated 2019 in TCRdb). Study-level background: To identify distinguishing TCR V-J signatures, a discovery cohort of around 98 patients was used, comprising roughly 45 with Graves' ophthalmopathy and about 59 with stable Graves' hyperthyroidism. Prospective prediction of ophthalmopathy was tested in an independent validation cohort consisting of under 20 hyperthyroidism patients and 15 or so patients who later progressed to ophthalmopathy. For training and testing, the roughly 97 patients in the discovery cohort were randomly divided in a 7:3 ratio. Thyroid tissue and blood T-cell repertoires from six Graves' hyperthyroidism patients were also compared in the study. After blood sampling, hyperthyroidism patients were treated with methimazole at a starting dose of 30 mg daily, and ophthalmopathy patients were treated with high-dose intravenous methylprednisolone. TCR Vbeta CDR3 sequencing of 140 or so peripheral blood samples (over 40 ophthalmopathy, some 75 hyperthyroidism and approximately 17 progressor patients) is reported in the paper.

CDR1 PRHDT and CDR2 FYEKMQ were looked up in the germline V gene (reference sequence). The CDR3 runs 14 residues from the cysteine to the phenylalanine. Only the CDR3 region is kept as DNA, spanning 42 bases read in frame from base 1. At the junction V is shortened by 9 bases and J by 1 base, with 12 bases in between. Graves' hyperthyroidism was defined as stable when no progression to ophthalmopathy occurred over 18 months of follow-up. Hyperthyroidism patients were newly diagnosed, had a disease duration of under 2 months, and were aged 18 to 65 years. Patients with uncontrolled infections, other autoimmune diseases, pregnancy or lactation were excluded. Diagnoses relied on clinical symptoms, serum thyroxine and TRAb, thyroid ultrasound and orbital computed tomography. Total RNA was extracted using Trizol reagent, and RNA quality was assessed on an Agilent 2100 Bioanalyzer. Study-wide conclusions, independent of this receptor: A 13 V-J signature model separated ophthalmopathy from stable hyperthyroidism, with approximately 87% sensitivity and roughly 84% specificity in cross-validation and 80%/75% in testing. In validation, progression to ophthalmopathy was predicted by the model with around 71% sensitivity and around 75% specificity, a median of approximately 6.5 months before onset. No statistical method was used to fix the sample size in advance, and group allocation was not hidden from the investigators. Most expanded thyroid clonotypes (frequency above 0.001) were also detected in blood, a finding suggesting that blood repertoires may reflect thyroid immune responses.

Amplification of TCR beta CDR3 regions was carried out from RNA transcripts. A first-round RT-PCR of the TCR CDR3 used the HTBI primer set with the Qiagen OneStep RT-PCR kit. Libraries were constructed in a second round of multiplex PCR, after which size selection and purification were carried out. Sequencing of the libraries was done on an Illumina HiSeq2000 using paired-end 100 bp reads. From the authors' description of their analysis: Raw data were processed with SOAPnuke, discarding reads with adapters, uncalled bases, mean Phred below 15, or no exact constant-primer or identifier match. High-quality paired reads were merged using COPE v1.2.5, and each unique nucleotide sequence was defined as a clonotype. MiTCR v1.1 was used to align clonotypes to the IMGT TRBV, TRBD and TRBJ reference segments. Analysis was restricted to V-J combinations with a frequency above 0.0001, which covered about 99% of repertoires. A TCS score was defined as the ratio of F50 (clonal expansion) to E x V (chaos), with BLOSUM62-based TCRdist applied between CDR3 peptides within each V-J. Welch's t-statistics and random forest reduced 500 to 650 V-J features to roughly 13, which were used in a naive Bayes classifier (R e1071). The similarity between thyroid and blood repertoires was quantified using the Morisita-Horn index. Using fastp at Q25 and MiXCR, TCRdb reprocessed the public reads and kept productive beta chains. Each CDR3 protein appears once, grouped with its most common genes and DNA. Here the V and J calls rest on TCRdb's processing, not on the authors' analysis. The sample includes a few hundred thousand distinct CDR3 sequences, with just over 45% observed a single time. Of the sample, 7.5% to 8.5% is held by the ten largest clones.

This clonotype has only one observation. Its antigen has not been determined. Since a much larger clone is just one base distant, this may be a read error. The sequence derives from a woman aged 18-30 years with Graves' hyperthyroidism. The chain uses TRBV13 and TRBJ2-2; TRBD2 is perhaps the D gene, given 6 matching bases. Material for sequencing was peripheral blood or thyroid tissue (not recorded which). The bases are TGTGCCAGTACCCCGGGACTGAACACCGGGGAGCTGTTTTTT. It is translated as CASTPGLNTGELFF. Extended through the reference TRBV13 and TRBJ2-2 proteins, this CDR3 yields the full variable domain: AAGVIQSPRHLIKEKRETATLKCYPIPRHDTVYWYQQGPGQDPQFLISFYEKMQSDKGSIPDRFSAQQFSDYHSELNMSSLELGDSALYFCASTPGLNTGELFFGEGSRLTVL.